The subject of this entry is one T cell receptor beta chain. Antigen specificity is unknown. Treatment: roughly ten-day PBMC culture with coronavirus spike peptide pools or control peptides (ViraFEST assay). Expansion of antigen-specific T cells with peptide pools by ViraFEST preceded sequencing of TCRs. Positive PCR tests were logged from March through December 2020, ahead of US Alpha, Beta and Delta variants. Sequenced with the Oncomine TCR Beta short-read assay was DNA taken from cultured CD4+ T cells. From the PCR reads, TCRdb called clonotypes with MiXCR, one entry per CDR3 protein. The sample shows 13,000 or so distinct CDR3 sequences, about 43% of them seen only once. This sample was included in a study of vaccination and CD4 T cells after COVID-19. Across the whole study: The convalescent population consisted of six males and four females, two of whom were of Hispanic ethnicity. Stimulation of the cells used overlapping spike peptide pools from SARS-CoV-2 and from the common cold coronaviruses HCoV-NL63, HCoV-OC43 and HCoV-229E.

With 6 bases clipped from V and 5 bases from J, the junction kept 11 bases outside the gene matches. The CDR3 runs 16 residues. Germline V gene sequence: CDR1 MNHEY, CDR2 SMNVEV (reference sequence). The chain joins TRBV27 to TRBJ1-5; the match to TRBD1 covers 9 bases. Sample: CD4+ T cells from blood, cultured in vitro. The origin of this receptor is a human donor who had recovered from COVID-19. Here the CDR3 DNA reads TGTGCCAGCAGCCGGGTACCGGGACAGGGTTATCAGCCCCAGCATTTT. As protein: CASSRVPGQGYQPQHF.